These T cell receptor beta chains were read from a single sample in a study of control samples from healthy donors and cancer patients. The table came from immunoSEQ multiplex PCR; TCRdb's copy has only in-frame clones and leaves some out. Here the sample spans about 160,000 clones, over 90% being singletons. The sample taken for sequencing was blood. The receptors were sampled from a woman aged 25 to 39 in good health. The CDR3 runs from the conserved cysteine through the conserved F or W. The D gene is left open where the match is weak. Clone size is stated in some rows and not others, as once, few, many or a class when expanded.

D gene | J gene | clone size | CDR3 length | V gene | CDR3 protein | CDR3 DNA
NA | TRBJ1-5 | NA | 17 | TRBV5-5 | CASSSSARDYSNQPQHF | TGTGCCAGCAGTTCCTCCGCCAGGGACTATAGCAATCAGCCCCAGCATTTT
NA | TRBJ1-2 | NA | 14 | TRBV28 | CASSVGVLDYGYTF | TGTGCCAGCAGTGTGGGGGTTTTGGACTATGGCTACACCTTC
NA | TRBJ1-3 | NA | 15 | TRBV4-1 | CASSQDTGSGNTIYF | TGCGCCAGCAGCCAAGACACAGGGTCTGGAAACACCATATATTTT
NA | TRBJ2-7 | NA | 12 | TRBV7-9 | CASSLYSYEQYF | TGTGCCAGCAGCCTATACTCCTACGAGCAGTACTTC
NA | TRBJ1-6 | once | 14 | TRBV9 | CASTVGLINSPLHF | TGTGCCAGCACCGTTGGACTTATCAATTCACCCCTCCACTTT
NA | TRBJ1-3 | NA | 16 | TRBV11-2 | CASSIRDTGSGNTIYF | TGTGCCAGCAGTATCCGGGACACAGGCTCTGGAAACACCATATATTTT
TRBD1 | TRBJ1-1 | NA | 10 | TRBV29-1 | CSVVGTGAFF | TGCAGCGTTGTCGGGACAGGGGCTTTCTTT
TRBD1 | TRBJ2-5 | once | 14 | TRBV9 | CASSVDGQGWSQYF | TGTGCCAGCAGCGTAGACGGACAGGGGTGGTCCCAGTACTTC
NA | TRBJ1-1 | NA | 15 | TRBV5-8 | CASSLRSRSNTEAFF | TGTGCCAGCAGCTTGAGGTCCAGGTCGAACACTGAAGCTTTCTTT
NA | TRBJ1-2 | NA | 15 | TRBV6-1 | CASSEVGGGNYGYTF | TGTGCCAGCAGTGAAGTCGGGGGTGGTAACTATGGCTACACCTTC
NA | TRBJ2-7 | once | 13 | TRBV19 | CASSTTASYEQYF | TGTGCCAGTAGTACAACAGCCTCCTACGAGCAGTACTTC
TRBD2 | TRBJ2-7 | NA | 17 | TRBV7-9 | CASSPPLLAGDAYEQYF | TGTGCCAGCAGCCCCCCCCTACTAGCGGGGGATGCCTACGAGCAGTACTTC
NA | TRBJ1-4 | NA | 12 | TRBV12-3/TRBV12-4 | CASSTRGEKLFF | TGTGCCAGCAGTACCAGGGGTGAAAAACTGTTTTTT
TRBD2 | TRBJ2-1 | NA | 17 | TRBV14 | CASSPPGLANSYNEQFF | TGTGCCAGCAGCCCCCCGGGACTAGCGAATTCCTACAATGAGCAGTTCTTC
TRBD1 | TRBJ1-5 | NA | 13 | TRBV18 | CASSPDRNQPQHF | TGTGCCAGCTCACCGGACAGGAATCAGCCCCAGCATTTT
NA | TRBJ1-1 | NA | 14 | TRBV4-1 | CASSQVGLGTEAFF | TGCGCCAGCAGCCAAGTAGGCCTCGGCACTGAAGCTTTCTTT
TRBD1 | TRBJ2-7 | NA | 18 | TRBV19 | CASSRTGGGGKSSYEQYF | TGTGCCAGTAGCAGGACAGGGGGTGGTGGGAAGAGCTCCTACGAGCAGTACTTC
NA | TRBJ2-2 | NA | 14 | TRBV10-1 | CASSGARNTGELFF | TGCGCCAGCAGCGGGGCGCGGAACACCGGGGAGCTGTTTTTT
NA | TRBJ2-1 | NA | 19 | TRBV4-1 | CASSLKGGSLAEIYNEQFF | TGCGCCAGCAGCCTCAAGGGGGGGAGCTTAGCGGAAATCTACAATGAGCAGTTCTTC
NA | TRBJ2-1 | NA | 15 | TRBV3-1/TRBV3-2 | CASSQDSGLTGEQFF | TGTGCCAGCAGCCAAGATTCCGGGTTAACAGGTGAGCAGTTCTTC
NA | TRBJ2-3 | NA | 14 | TRBV5-1 | CASSLGWSTDTQYF | TGCGCCAGCAGCTTGGGGTGGAGCACAGATACGCAGTATTTT
NA | TRBJ1-1 | NA | 15 | TRBV4-2 | CASNPYQGGSTEAFF | TGTGCCAGCAACCCGTATCAGGGAGGGAGCACTGAAGCTTTCTTT
NA | TRBJ2-7 | NA | 11 | TRBV3-1/TRBV3-2 | CASSAGYEQYF | TGTGCCAGCAGCGCTGGCTACGAGCAGTACTTC
NA | TRBJ2-3 | once | 13 | TRBV12-3/TRBV12-4 | CASSATGTDTQYF | TGTGCCAGCAGTGCAACAGGCACAGATACGCAGTATTTT
NA | TRBJ2-7 | NA | 14 | TRBV6-5 | CATRRNLVSYEQYF | TGTGCCACCAGAAGAAACTTGGTCTCCTACGAGCAGTACTTC
NA | TRBJ2-7 | NA | 12 | TRBV10-2 | CASSELGYEQYF | TGCGCCAGCAGTGAGTTGGGCTACGAGCAGTACTTC
NA | TRBJ2-1 | NA | 16 | TRBV9 | CASSVGLGGVYNEQFF | TGTGCCAGCAGCGTAGGTCTGGGGGGAGTCTACAATGAGCAGTTCTTC
NA | TRBJ2-5 | once | 14 | TRBV14 | CASSQDLGKETQYF | TGTGCCAGCAGCCAAGATCTGGGAAAAGAGACCCAGTACTTC
TRBD2 | TRBJ2-1 | once | 17 | TRBV28 | CASRPGGASGPYNEQFF | TGTGCCAGCAGACCTGGCGGGGCTAGCGGGCCATACAATGAGCAGTTCTTC
NA | TRBJ1-1 | once | 13 | TRBV10-1 | CASREAVGTEAFF | TGCGCCAGCAGAGAAGCAGTGGGCACTGAAGCTTTCTTT
TRBD2 | TRBJ2-3 | NA | 13 | TRBV2 | CANRLAGGDTQYF | TGTGCCAACCGACTAGCGGGGGGGGATACGCAGTATTTT
NA | TRBJ1-4 | NA | 13 | TRBV20-1 | CSASSGAREKLFF | TGCAGTGCTAGTAGTGGGGCTCGGGAAAAACTGTTTTTT
NA | TRBJ2-5 | NA | 15 | TRBV25-1 | CASSEYAGNQETQYF | TGTGCCAGCAGTGAATATGCGGGGAACCAAGAGACCCAGTACTTC
TRBD2 | TRBJ2-2 | NA | 18 | TRBV7-6 | CASSRPGLAGVDSGELFF | TGTGCCAGCAGCCGTCCGGGACTAGCGGGAGTGGACTCCGGGGAGCTGTTTTTT
NA | TRBJ1-1 | NA | 11 | TRBV20-1 | CSAKKNTEAFF | TGCAGTGCAAAAAAGAACACTGAAGCTTTCTTT
TRBD2 | TRBJ2-5 | NA | 16 | TRBV5-1 | CASSLEPSGGTETQYF | TGCGCCAGCAGCTTGGAACCTAGCGGGGGTACAGAGACCCAGTACTTC
TRBD2 | TRBJ2-3 | NA | 15 | TRBV2 | CASSESLAGINTQYF | TGTGCCAGCAGTGAAAGTCTAGCGGGGATAAATACGCAGTATTTT
NA | TRBJ2-7 | once | 14 | TRBV11-3 | CASSLDSPSYEQYF | TGTGCCAGCAGCTTAGATAGCCCCTCCTACGAGCAGTACTTC
NA | TRBJ1-3 | NA | 12 | TRBV28 | CASSSRGNTIYF | TGTGCCAGCTCTTCTCGTGGAAACACCATATATTTT
NA | TRBJ1-2 | NA | 12 | TRBV7-9 | CASSLSGYGYTF | TGTGCCAGCAGCTTATCCGGCTATGGCTACACCTTC
NA | TRBJ2-7 | NA | 17 | TRBV28 | CASSLSRGAAKSYEQYF | TGTGCCAGCAGTTTATCACGGGGGGCGGCGAAGTCCTACGAGCAGTACTTC
NA | TRBJ2-2 | NA | 16 | TRBV19 | CASSIPPGAQAGELFF | TGTGCCAGTAGTATCCCACCAGGGGCGCAAGCCGGGGAGCTGTTTTTT
NA | TRBJ2-4 | NA | 15 | TRBV7-2 | CASSSPGGPENIQYF | TGTGCCAGCAGCTCCCCCGGGGGGCCGGAGAACATTCAGTACTTC
NA | TRBJ1-6 | NA | 12 | TRBV5-1 | CASKDSSPPLHF | TGCGCCAGCAAGGACAGTTCCCCACCCCTCCACTTT
TRBD1 | TRBJ2-7 | NA | 16 | TRBV12-5 | CASGLVLGGQGIEQYF | TGTGCTAGTGGTTTGGTCCTGGGAGGACAGGGAATCGAGCAGTACTTC
NA | TRBJ2-5 | once | 15 | TRBV27 | CASSPNPYSQETQYF | TGTGCCAGCAGTCCGAACCCTTACTCCCAAGAGACCCAGTACTTC
NA | TRBJ1-1 | NA | 15 | TRBV28 | CASSSNPGGRTEAFF | TGTGCCAGCAGTTCAAATCCGGGGGGGCGGACTGAAGCTTTCTTT
TRBD1 | TRBJ1-5 | NA | 15 | TRBV7-6 | CASSLETGSGQPQHF | TGTGCCAGCAGCTTAGAGACAGGGAGCGGTCAGCCCCAGCATTTT
NA | TRBJ1-2 | NA | 14 | TRBV18 | CASSPTGRDYGYTF | TGTGCCAGCTCACCAACGGGCAGGGATTATGGCTACACCTTC
NA | TRBJ2-7 | NA | 15 | TRBV27 | CASSLGRSVYIKQYF | TGTGCCAGCAGTTTGGGCCGCTCGGTCTATATCAAGCAGTACTTC
NA | TRBJ1-2 | NA | 13 | TRBV19 | CASSISGAGGYTF | TGTGCCAGTAGTATATCGGGGGCTGGAGGCTACACCTTC
TRBD1 | TRBJ1-4 | NA | 14 | TRBV5-1 | CASSGTGGPGKLFF | TGCGCCAGCAGCGGGACAGGGGGCCCGGGAAAACTGTTTTTT